The following is a TCR beta chain sequence with its context. The sample originates from a study of blood T cell repertoires in COVID-19. As for the study in general: COVID-19 samples collected from the United States, Italy and Spain covered acute and convalescent phases.

Trimming took 8 bases from V and 5 from J, leaving 12 bases between them. Germline V gene lookup returns CDR1 MNHEY and CDR2 SMNVEV (reference sequence). The CDR3 has 12 residues. Study processing details: Reference gene primer amplification gave estimated nucleated cell counts. Method: immunoSEQ multiplex PCR; TCRdb's copy keeps in-frame clones and lacks some. The DNA was the basis for D and trimming; V, J and clone size are from that table. The sample has about 63,000 clones, approximately 80% seen once; the top ten hold approximately 4%. Sequencing was performed on PBMCs or T cells enriched from blood (not recorded which). J is TRBJ2-5 and V is TRBV27, with a tentative D call TRBD2 (6 bases). The source of this sequence is a woman between 40 and 50 years old with acute COVID-19. CDR3 residues: CASGIGGETQYF. CDR3 in DNA: TGTGCCAGCGGGATAGGAGGGGAGACCCAGTACTTC.